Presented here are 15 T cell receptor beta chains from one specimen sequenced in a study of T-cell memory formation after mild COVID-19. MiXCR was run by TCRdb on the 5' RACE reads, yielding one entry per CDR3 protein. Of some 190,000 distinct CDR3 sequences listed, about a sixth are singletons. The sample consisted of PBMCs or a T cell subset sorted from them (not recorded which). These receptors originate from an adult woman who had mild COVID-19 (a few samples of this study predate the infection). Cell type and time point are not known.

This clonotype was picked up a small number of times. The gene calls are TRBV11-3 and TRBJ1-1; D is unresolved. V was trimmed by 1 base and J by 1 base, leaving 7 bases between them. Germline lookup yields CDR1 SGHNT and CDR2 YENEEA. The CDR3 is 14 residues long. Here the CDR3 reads CASSLVSTNTEAFF. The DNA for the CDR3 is TGTGCCAGCAGCTTAGTCAGCACGAACACTGAAGCTTTCTTT.

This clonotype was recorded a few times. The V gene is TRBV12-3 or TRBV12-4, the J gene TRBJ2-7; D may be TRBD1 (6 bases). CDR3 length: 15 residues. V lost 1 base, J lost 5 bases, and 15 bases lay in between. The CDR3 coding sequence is TGTGCCAGCAGTTTAGACCGTATGGGGGCCCACGAGCAGTACTTC. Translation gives CASSLDRMGAHEQYF.

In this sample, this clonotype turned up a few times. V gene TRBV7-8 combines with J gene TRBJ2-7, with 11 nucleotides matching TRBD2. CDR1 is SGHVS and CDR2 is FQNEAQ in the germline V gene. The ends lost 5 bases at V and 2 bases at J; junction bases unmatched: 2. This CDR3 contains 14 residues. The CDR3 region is CASSRSGGAYEQYF. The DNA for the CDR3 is TGTGCCAGCAGCCGTAGCGGGGGGGCCTACGAGCAGTACTTC.

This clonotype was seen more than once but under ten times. The CDR3 nucleotides read TGTGCCAGCAGTCCCTCGGACAGGGGGGCTGAGCAGTTCTTC. It is translated as CASSPSDRGAEQFF. The V gene is TRBV12-3 or TRBV12-4, the J gene TRBJ2-1, with 10 bases matching TRBD1. The CDR3 spans 14 residues. V lost 5 bases to trimming and J lost 9 bases; unmatched junction nucleotides: 7.

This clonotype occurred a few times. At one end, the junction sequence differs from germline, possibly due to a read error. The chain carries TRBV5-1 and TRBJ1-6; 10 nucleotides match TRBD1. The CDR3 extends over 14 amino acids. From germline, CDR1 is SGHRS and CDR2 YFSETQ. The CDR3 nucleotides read TGTGCCAGCAGCCTCGGACAGGGGGGCTCACCCCTCCACTTT. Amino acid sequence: CASSLGQGGSPLHF.

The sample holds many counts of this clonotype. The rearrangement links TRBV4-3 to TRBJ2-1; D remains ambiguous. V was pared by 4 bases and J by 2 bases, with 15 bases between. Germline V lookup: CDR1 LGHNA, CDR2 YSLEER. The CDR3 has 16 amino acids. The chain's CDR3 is CASSPEGRMTYNEQFF. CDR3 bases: TGCGCCAGCAGCCCCGAAGGGCGGATGACCTACAATGAGCAGTTCTTC.

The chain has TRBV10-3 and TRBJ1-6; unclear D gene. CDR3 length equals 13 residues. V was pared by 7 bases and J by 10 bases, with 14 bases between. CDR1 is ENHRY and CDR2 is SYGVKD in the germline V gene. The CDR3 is CAIMEGIGSPLHF. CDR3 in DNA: TGTGCCATCATGGAGGGTATCGGGTCACCCCTCCACTTT.

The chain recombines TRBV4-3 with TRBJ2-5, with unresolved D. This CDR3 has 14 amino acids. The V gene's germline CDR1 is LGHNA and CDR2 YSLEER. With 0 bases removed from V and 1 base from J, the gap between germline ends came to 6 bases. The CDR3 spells CASSQDWPQETQYF. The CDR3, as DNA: TGCGCCAGCAGCCAAGATTGGCCCCAAGAGACCCAGTACTTC.

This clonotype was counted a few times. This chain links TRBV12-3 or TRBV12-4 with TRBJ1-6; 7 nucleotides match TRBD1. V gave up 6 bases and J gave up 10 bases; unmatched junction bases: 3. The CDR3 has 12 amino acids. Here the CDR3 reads CASSTDRSPLHF. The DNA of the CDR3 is TGTGCCAGCAGCACGGACAGGTCACCCCTCCACTTT.

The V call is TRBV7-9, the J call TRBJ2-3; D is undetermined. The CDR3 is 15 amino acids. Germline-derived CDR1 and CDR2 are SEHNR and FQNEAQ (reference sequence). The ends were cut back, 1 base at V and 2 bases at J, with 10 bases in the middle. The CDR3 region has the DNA TGTGCCAGCAGCTTAGAGGCTCACCCCACAGATACGCAGTATTTT. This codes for CASSLEAHPTDTQYF. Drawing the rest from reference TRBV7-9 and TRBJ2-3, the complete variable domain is DTGVSQNPRHKITKRGQNVTFRCDPISEHNRLYWYRQTLGQGPEFLTYFQNEAQLEKSRLLSDRFSAERPKGSFSTLEIQRTEQGDSAMYLCASSLEAHPTDTQYFGPGTRLTVL.

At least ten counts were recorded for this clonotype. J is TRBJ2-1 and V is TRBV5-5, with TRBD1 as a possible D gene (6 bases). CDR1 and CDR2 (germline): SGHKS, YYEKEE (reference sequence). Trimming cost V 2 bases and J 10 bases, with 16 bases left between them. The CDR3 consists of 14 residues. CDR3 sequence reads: CASSLVAGQTEQFF. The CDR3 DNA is TGTGCCAGCAGCTTAGTAGCAGGACAGACGGAGCAGTTCTTC. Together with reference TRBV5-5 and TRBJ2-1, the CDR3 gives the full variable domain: DAGVTQSPTHLIKTRGQQVTLRCSPISGHKSVSWYQQVLGQGPQFIFQYYEKEERGRGNFPDRFSARQFPNYSSELNVNALLLGDSALYLCASSLVAGQTEQFFGPGTRLTVL.

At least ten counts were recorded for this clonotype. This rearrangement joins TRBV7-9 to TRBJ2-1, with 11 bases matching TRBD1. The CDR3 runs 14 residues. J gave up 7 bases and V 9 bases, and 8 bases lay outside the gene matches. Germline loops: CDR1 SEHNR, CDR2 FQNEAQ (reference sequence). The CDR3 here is CARAYGTGGNEQFF. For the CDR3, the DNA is TGTGCCAGAGCGTATGGGACAGGGGGGAATGAGCAGTTCTTC.

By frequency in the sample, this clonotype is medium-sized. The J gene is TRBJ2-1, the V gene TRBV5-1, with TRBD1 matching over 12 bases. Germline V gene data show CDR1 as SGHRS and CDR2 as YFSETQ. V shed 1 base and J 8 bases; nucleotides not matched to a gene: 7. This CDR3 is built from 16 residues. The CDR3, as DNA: TGCGCCAGCAGCTTGTCCCGGGACAGGGGGCTCGATGAGCAGTTCTTC. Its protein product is CASSLSRDRGLDEQFF. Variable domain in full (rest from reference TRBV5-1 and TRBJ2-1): KAGVTQTPRYLIKTRGQQVTLSCSPISGHRSVSWYQQTPGQGLQFLFEYFSETQRNKGNFPGRFSGRQFSNSRSEMNVSTLELGDSALYLCASSLSRDRGLDEQFFGPGTRLTVL.

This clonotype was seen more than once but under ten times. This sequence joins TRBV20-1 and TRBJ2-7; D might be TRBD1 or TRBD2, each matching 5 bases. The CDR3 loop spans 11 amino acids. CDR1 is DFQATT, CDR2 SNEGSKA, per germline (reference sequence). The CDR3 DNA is TGCAGAGGTGTCTCGGGGCACGAGCAGTACTTC. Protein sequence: CRGVSGHEQYF.

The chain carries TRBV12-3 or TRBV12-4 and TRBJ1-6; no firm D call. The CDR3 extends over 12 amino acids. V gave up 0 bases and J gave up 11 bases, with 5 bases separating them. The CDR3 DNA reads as TGTGCCAGCAGTTTAGCGAGTGCACCCCTCCACTTT. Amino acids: CASSLASAPLHF.